The 28 T cell receptor beta chains presented below share a single source sample, sequenced in a study of Ad26.COV2.S vaccination and SARS-CoV-2 variants. Regarding treatment: roughly 18 received Ad26.COV2.S at low or high dose, single or two shots; about 5 received placebo; per-sample allocation not given. Each sample was drawn 63 days after the first injection (of vaccine or placebo). Assay: immunoSEQ multiplex PCR; the TCRdb copy retains only in-frame clones and omits some. The sample records more than 350,000 clones, 90% being singletons. The sample in question was peripheral blood, obtained in a trial of Ad26.COV2.S vaccine versus placebo. The source is a person aged 18-65 years who received the Ad26.COV2.S COVID-19 vaccine or a placebo.

This clone appeared once. V usage is TRBV6-1 and J usage is TRBJ2-1, with 9 bases that match TRBD2. Per the germline V gene, CDR1 is MNHNS and CDR2 is SASEGT. CDR3 length equals 15 residues. The V segment lost 3 bases and the J segment 7 bases; nucleotides outside the gene matches: 7. CDR3 residues: CASSEVAGETNEQFF. The DNA for the CDR3 is TGTGCCAGCAGTGAGGTAGCGGGAGAGACGAATGAGCAGTTCTTC.

The chain combines TRBV5-4 with TRBJ2-2; 7 bases match TRBD1. CDR1 is SGHNT and CDR2 is YYREEE in the germline V gene (reference sequence). The CDR3 consists of 16 residues. The V and J ends lost 4 bases and 6 bases, in that order; junction bases with no gene match: 12. This chain's CDR3 is CASSSNRGSPPGELFF. The CDR3 DNA reads as TGTGCCAGCAGCAGTAACAGGGGTTCGCCCCCCGGGGAGCTGTTTTTT.

The chain carries TRBV5-1 and TRBJ2-2; D ambiguous. The CDR3 has 13 residues. Trimming shortened V by 4 bases and J by 2 bases, and 6 bases separated the two germline ends. Germline CDR1 reads SGHRS; CDR2 reads YFSETQ. CDR3 bases: TGCGCCAGCAGCCTTGACAACACCGGGGAGCTGTTTTTT. It is translated as CASSLDNTGELFF.

This rearrangement joins TRBV9 to TRBJ1-2; TRBD1 matches 7 bases. J was trimmed by 0 bases and V by 3 bases; bases with no gene match: 5. This CDR3 comprises 15 residues. From germline, CDR1 is SGDLS and CDR2 YYNGEE. The DNA for the CDR3 is TGTGCCAGCAGCGAGGGACAGCCAGCTAACTATGGCTACACCTTC. The encoded protein is CASSEGQPANYGYTF.

This clone was observed a handful of times. CDR3 DNA: TGTGCCAGCAGCCTCCGGGACAGCCCTAATGAAAAACTGTTTTTT. Protein: CASSLRDSPNEKLFF. The chain recombines TRBV2 with TRBJ1-4; 7 bases align to TRBD1. Germline assignment: CDR1 SNHLY and CDR2 FYNNEI. With V trimmed by 6 bases and J by 3 bases, 7 bases remained unmatched. The CDR3 runs 15 residues.

This chain links TRBV4-3 with TRBJ1-1; tentative D call: TRBD1 (5 bases). The CDR3 is 14 residues long. Germline-derived CDR1 and CDR2 are LGHNA and YSLEER. With 2 bases removed from V and 4 bases from J, the gap between germline ends came to 11 bases. This CDR3 reads CASSQRPGLTEAFF. The CDR3 DNA reads as TGCGCCAGCAGCCAAAGGCCAGGGCTCACTGAAGCTTTCTTT.

The gene calls are TRBV11-2 and TRBJ2-7; TRBD2 matches at 10 bases. The junction had 3 bases not matched to a gene; V was cut back by 0 bases and J by 4 bases. The CDR3 covers 15 residues. Germline V gene data show CDR1 as SGHAT and CDR2 as FQNNGV. DNA for the CDR3: TGTGCCAGCAGCTTAGAAGTAGCGGGAGGATACGAGCAGTACTTC. As protein: CASSLEVAGGYEQYF. Full variable domain (rest looked up from reference TRBV11-2 and TRBJ2-7): EAGVAQSPRYKIIEKRQSVAFWCNPISGHATLYWYQQILGQGPKLLIQFQNNGVVDDSQLPKDRFSAERLKGVDSTLKIQPAKLEDSAVYLCASSLEVAGGYEQYFGPGTRLTVT.

V is TRBV19 and J is TRBJ1-5; the D gene is possibly TRBD1 (6 bases). Trimming removed 6 bases at V and 4 bases at J, with 22 bases between. The CDR3 spans 17 residues. From germline, CDR1 is LNHDA and CDR2 SQIVND (reference sequence). The CDR3 bases are TGTGCCAGTAGCCCGAGCCCCGGGACACACACAAATCAGCCCCAGCATTTT. It yields the protein CASSPSPGTHTNQPQHF.

The chain uses TRBV5-6 and TRBJ1-6; the match to TRBD1 covers 8 bases. The ends lost 2 bases at V and 0 bases at J; junction bases unmatched: 4. The CDR3 spans 17 residues. Per the germline V gene, CDR1 is SGHDT and CDR2 is YYEEEE. In DNA form, the CDR3 reads TGTGCCAGCAGCTTAACAGGGGGAAGCTCCTATAATTCACCCCTCCACTTT. Protein: CASSLTGGSSYNSPLHF.

This chain joins TRBV24-1 and TRBJ1-2; no reliable D call. V lost 2 bases and J 4 bases, leaving 16 bases between the germline ends. This CDR3 has 16 amino acids. CDR1 and CDR2 (germline): KGHDR, SFDVKD. The CDR3 reads CATSDSTALWGYGYTF. In DNA form, the CDR3 reads TGTGCCACCAGTGATTCGACCGCGCTCTGGGGCTATGGCTACACCTTC.

The gene calls are TRBV6-2 or TRBV6-3 and TRBJ1-1, with D tentatively TRBD1 (5 bases). V was shortened by 2 bases and J by 8 bases, with 9 bases between the two germline ends. Germline assignment: CDR1 MNHEY and CDR2 SVGEGT. The CDR3 length is 12 residues. Written as DNA, the CDR3 is TGTGCCAGCAGTTACGGGGGGGTCGAAGCTTTCTTT. It yields the protein CASSYGGVEAFF.

The chain recombines TRBV7-3 with TRBJ2-3; D unresolved. The germline gives CDR1 SGHTA, CDR2 FQGTGA. V shed 2 bases and J shed 1 base, with 7 bases lying between them. This CDR3 region has 14 residues. The CDR3 spells CASSLGWGTDTQYF. CDR3 coding DNA: TGTGCCAGCAGCTTAGGCTGGGGCACAGATACGCAGTATTTT.

This chain joins TRBV12-5 and TRBJ2-1, with TRBD1 identical over 9 bases. This CDR3 spans 14 amino acids. Trimming at V came to 8 bases and at J to 3 bases, leaving 5 bases not matched to a gene. CDR1 is LGHNT and CDR2 is FRNRAP in the germline V gene. CDR3 coding DNA: TGTGCTAGTAGGGACAGGGAGGTCTACAATGAGCAGTTCTTC. Residues: CASRDREVYNEQFF.

The chain has TRBV30 and TRBJ2-7; 8 positions agree with TRBD1. The V gene end was trimmed by 0 bases and the J gene end by 6 bases; junction bases not matched to a gene: 10. This CDR3 is 15 amino acids long. From germline, CDR1 is GTSNPN and CDR2 SVGIG (reference sequence). The CDR3 here is CAWSVQTGVPGEQYF. CDR3 sequence (DNA): TGTGCCTGGAGTGTTCAGACAGGGGTTCCTGGCGAGCAGTACTTC.

The chain uses TRBV7-9 and TRBJ1-1, with D uncertain. Between the trimmed V and J ends, which lost 5 bases and 3 bases, there was a span of 10 bases. CDR1 is SEHNR, CDR2 FQNEAQ, per germline (reference sequence). This CDR3 is 13 amino acids long. CDR3 in amino acids: CASSHPVDTEAFF. The CDR3 DNA reads TGTGCCAGCAGCCACCCGGTGGACACTGAAGCTTTCTTT.

CDR3 nucleotide sequence: TGTGCCAGCAGTTACACGAGGGCCCCAGATATCGAGACCCAGTACTTC. Encoded protein: CASSYTRAPDIETQYF. This chain joins TRBV6-5 and TRBJ2-5; D might be TRBD2 (5 bases). CDR3 length equals 16 residues. V shed 2 bases and J shed 5 bases, with 18 bases lying between them. Germline lookup yields CDR1 MNHEY and CDR2 SVGAGI.

The V call is TRBV25-1, the J call TRBJ1-1; perhaps TRBD1 as D (5 bases). Trimming removed 7 bases at V and 4 bases at J, with 13 bases between. Germline V gene data show CDR1 as MGHDK and CDR2 as SYGVNS. This CDR3 has 13 amino acids. The CDR3 reads CASMSYQGTEAFF. In nucleotides, the CDR3 is TGTGCCAGCATGAGCTACCAGGGCACTGAAGCTTTCTTT.

The chain couples TRBV5-6 to TRBJ2-1; a weak D match, TRBD1 (5 bases). The V and J ends lost 2 bases and 0 bases respectively, with 21 bases between them. The germline V gene has CDR1 SGHDT and CDR2 YYEEEE. This CDR3 region has 19 residues. Here the CDR3 reads CASSLSVFLQGSSYNEQFF. CDR3 coding DNA: TGTGCCAGCAGCTTATCAGTATTTTTGCAGGGAAGCTCCTACAATGAGCAGTTCTTC.

The chain is built from TRBV4-3 and TRBJ2-1; 10 nucleotides align to TRBD2. Germline CDR1 LGHNA, CDR2 YSLEER. The CDR3 covers 16 residues. Trimming at V came to 0 bases and at J to 9 bases, leaving 8 bases not matched to a gene. CDR3 nucleotides: TGCGCCAGCAGCCAAGATCTCCTAGCGGGGGTCAGTGAGCAGTTCTTC. Translating it yields CASSQDLLAGVSEQFF.

The V call is TRBV6-1, the J call TRBJ1-1; D remains ambiguous. The CDR3 spans 15 residues. Germline lookup yields CDR1 MNHNS and CDR2 SASEGT. The V and J ends lost 2 bases and 1 base respectively, with 11 bases between them. Written as DNA, the CDR3 is TGTGCCAGCAGTGAATTACGAGGCGCGAACACTGAAGCTTTCTTT. Translated, it gives CASSELRGANTEAFF.

The sample holds one count of this clone. J is TRBJ1-5 and V is TRBV6-6; unclear D gene. Deletions cut 1 base from V and 1 base from J, with 8 bases between. Germline V gene sequence: CDR1 MNHNY, CDR2 SVGAGI (reference sequence). The CDR3 spans 15 residues. CDR3: CASSYFTESNQPQHF. The CDR3 DNA follows: TGTGCCAGCAGTTACTTTACGGAGAGCAATCAGCCCCAGCATTTT.

This chain uses TRBV21-1 with TRBJ1-2. TRBV21-1 has pseudogene status. The CDR3 runs 13 residues. DNA of the CDR3: TGTGCCAGCAGCAAAGACGTAGGGCGGGGCTACACCTTC. Protein: CASSKDVGRGYTF.

This sequence joins TRBV5-4 and TRBJ2-1; tentatively, D is TRBD2 (5 bases). Trimming took off 1 base at V and 1 base at J, with 12 bases between the two ends. The CDR3 runs 16 residues. CDR1 SGHNT and CDR2 YYREEE come from the germline V gene (reference sequence). This CDR3 reads CASSLTGINSYNEQFF. CDR3 in DNA: TGTGCCAGCAGCTTGACGGGGATCAATTCCTACAATGAGCAGTTCTTC.

The chain couples TRBV5-1 to TRBJ1-2; D is unclear. The CDR3 has 15 residues. Germline V gene data show CDR1 as SGHRS and CDR2 as YFSETQ. The V gene lost 0 bases and the J gene lost 5 bases, with 14 bases spanning the gap. CDR3: CASSLESPGGYGYTF. CDR3 DNA sequence: TGCGCCAGCAGCTTGGAGTCTCCAGGAGGGTATGGCTACACCTTC.

The chain combines TRBV29-1 with TRBJ1-1; weak D call: TRBD1 (5 bases). Germline values: CDR1 SQVTM, CDR2 ANQGSEA. Trimming left V 4 bases short and J 1 base short, with 13 bases between. The CDR3 totals 14 residues. DNA of the CDR3: TGCAGCGTTGTCCCCGGGGGGGGGAACACTGAAGCTTTCTTT. It yields the protein CSVVPGGGNTEAFF.

The rearrangement uses TRBV2 and TRBJ1-2; D is unclear. This CDR3 spans 14 amino acids. The germline V gene encodes CDR1 SNHLY and CDR2 FYNNEI. V lost 9 bases and J lost 8, with 22 bases in between. The CDR3 spells CARTSGFRGGGYTF. In DNA, the CDR3 is TGTGCCAGGACGTCCGGCTTCCGAGGAGGAGGCTACACCTTC.

The J gene is TRBJ2-7, the V gene TRBV12-3 or TRBV12-4; a weak D match, TRBD2 (6 bases). This CDR3 is 12 amino acids long. V dropped 0 bases and J dropped 10 bases, with 10 bases sitting between them. DNA of the CDR3: TGTGCCAGCAGTTTAGCGTGGGAGGTACAGTACTTC. Translating it yields CASSLAWEVQYF.

The chain combines TRBV5-1 with TRBJ2-7; a possible D gene is TRBD1 (5 bases). CDR1 and CDR2 from the germline V gene are SGHRS and YFSETQ. The CDR3 sequence is 14 residues long. V was pared by 2 bases and J by 3 bases, with 12 bases between. The CDR3 loop reads CASSLGVVVYEQYF. The CDR3 DNA follows: TGCGCCAGCAGCTTAGGGGTCGTAGTCTACGAGCAGTACTTC.